Below, 5 T cell receptor beta chains from the same sample are listed, as sequenced in a study of sequential checkpoint blockade in melanoma. Libraries were prepared by immunoSEQ multiplex PCR; TCRdb keeps only in-frame clonotypes and omits some of them. The sample carries about 20,000 clones, approximately 85% recorded once. Treatment in this sample: randomized to nivolumab then ipilimumab (arm A) or the reverse (arm B). The sample here was CD8+ T cells sorted from blood (inferred from file names), taken from a patient given nivolumab and ipilimumab in sequence. All receptors come from a human donor with melanoma.

The chain uses TRBV28 and TRBJ2-3; tentative D call: TRBD2 (6 bases). The V and J ends lost 7 bases and 0 bases respectively, with 14 bases between them. The length of the CDR3 is 15 residues. The V gene's germline CDR1 is MDHEN and CDR2 SYDVKM. The CDR3 loop reads CASTTGLLSTDTQYF. The CDR3 DNA reads TGTGCCAGCACCACGGGACTCCTCAGCACAGATACGCAGTATTTT.

The chain employs TRBV29-1 and TRBJ1-5; tentative D call: TRBD1 (6 bases). Germline V gene data show CDR1 as SQVTM and CDR2 as ANQGSEA. Trimming shortened V by 4 bases and J by 6 bases, and 13 bases separated the two germline ends. The CDR3 contains 13 residues. This CDR3 reads CSVVAGAGQPQHF. The CDR3 nucleotides are TGCAGCGTTGTGGCAGGGGCAGGTCAGCCCCAGCATTTT.

This sequence joins TRBV9 and TRBJ2-5; 8 bases align to TRBD2. The CDR3 covers 15 residues. Unmatched junction bases numbered 8, after V lost 2 bases and J lost 5 bases. In germline, CDR1 is SGDLS, CDR2 YYNGEE. The CDR3 is CASSVGQSGGETQYF. The CDR3, as DNA: TGTGCCAGCAGCGTGGGTCAGAGCGGGGGTGAGACCCAGTACTTC. Together with reference TRBV9 and TRBJ2-5, the CDR3 gives the full variable domain: DSGVTQTPKHLITATGQRVTLRCSPRSGDLSVYWYQQSLDQGLQFLIQYYNGEERAKGNILERFSAQQFPDLHSELNLSSLELGDSALYFCASSVGQSGGETQYFGPGTRLLVL.

The V call is TRBV15, the J call TRBJ2-5, with a tentative D call TRBD2 (7 bases). CDR1 is LNHNV and CDR2 is YYDKDF in the germline V gene (reference sequence). The CDR3 runs 15 residues. V lost 1 base and J lost 2, with 11 bases in between. The CDR3 region has the DNA TGTGCCACCAGCAGAGGGGGGGGGCTTCAAGAGACCCAGTACTTC. Its protein product is CATSRGGGLQETQYF.

This chain connects TRBV9 to TRBJ1-5; maybe TRBD1 (6 bases). The germline CDR1 and CDR2 sequences are SGDLS and YYNGEE. V was cut by 3 bases and J by 0 bases, with 10 bases left in between. This CDR3 comprises 15 residues. The chain's CDR3 is CASSATGYSNQPQHF. CDR3 nucleotides: TGTGCCAGCAGCGCTACAGGGTATAGCAATCAGCCCCAGCATTTT.